The 6 T cell receptor beta chains reported below all come from one sample, sequenced in a study of OX40 agonist ivuxolimab in advanced cancers. The repertoire was sequenced with immunoSEQ multiplex PCR; TCRdb's copy has only in-frame clones and lacks some. The sample shows around 43,000 clones, around nine tenths of them seen only once. The material sequenced was CD4+ or CD8+ T cells sorted from blood, taken in a trial of the OX40 agonist ivuxolimab. Every receptor here comes from an adult with an advanced solid tumor such as melanoma, head and neck, liver or kidney cancer.

This chain joins TRBV10-3 and TRBJ2-7; D might be TRBD1 (5 bases). This CDR3 has 12 residues. V lost 6 bases, J lost 11 bases, and 17 bases lay in between. The germline CDR1 and CDR2 sequences are ENHRY and SYGVKD. The CDR3 here is CAIRGPQGFEYF. Written as DNA, the CDR3 is TGTGCCATCAGGGGGCCTCAAGGGTTCGAGTACTTC.

J is TRBJ2-1 and V is TRBV27, with a possible D match to TRBD1 (5 bases). CDR3 length equals 15 residues. The germline V gene has CDR1 MNHEY and CDR2 SMNVEV (reference sequence). The germline V and J ends were trimmed by 0 bases and 4 bases, with 10 bases remaining between them. The CDR3 sequence is CASSLSVAGYNEQFF. In DNA form, the CDR3 reads TGTGCCAGCAGTTTATCGGTAGCAGGGTACAATGAGCAGTTCTTC.

This chain uses TRBV19 with TRBJ2-7, with TRBD2 as a possible D gene (6 bases). Trimming removed 4 bases at V and 5 bases at J, with 15 bases between. Germline assignment: CDR1 LNHDA and CDR2 SQIVND (reference sequence). This CDR3 contains 14 residues. The CDR3 spells CASSNQGGLHEQYF. CDR3 nucleotides: TGTGCCAGTAGTAACCAGGGAGGTCTCCACGAGCAGTACTTC.

J is TRBJ1-4 and V is TRBV27; possibly TRBD1 for D (5 bases). Germline V CDR1 and CDR2: MNHEY, SMNVEV (reference sequence). The CDR3 contains 14 residues. V was pared by 8 bases and J by 4 bases, with 14 bases between. This chain's CDR3 is CASAERQGNEKLFF. In nucleotides, the CDR3 is TGTGCCAGCGCCGAACGCCAGGGTAATGAAAAACTGTTTTTT.

J is TRBJ1-5 and V is TRBV12-5, with unresolved D. The CDR3 has 12 amino acids. V lost 5 bases to trimming and J lost 5 bases, with 7 bases between them. CDR1 is LGHNT and CDR2 is FRNRAP in the germline V gene. The CDR3 sequence is CASGTPYQPQHF. The CDR3 region has the DNA TGTGCTAGTGGTACGCCGTATCAGCCCCAGCATTTT.

V is TRBV5-8 and J is TRBJ2-2; 9 bases match TRBD2. The J segment lost 4 bases and the V segment lost 4 bases, leaving 11 bases of the junction unmatched. Germline V gene data show CDR1 as SGHTS and CDR2 as YDEGEE. The CDR3 extends over 17 amino acids. In DNA form, the CDR3 reads TGTGCCAGCAGCATGGAAGGGAGCGGGGGGCCCACCGGGGAGCTGTTTTTT. Translating it yields CASSMEGSGGPTGELFF.